The subject of this entry is one TCR beta chain. The antigen remains unidentified. Per the germline V gene, CDR1 is SGHRS and CDR2 is YFSETQ. This CDR3 comprises 16 residues. The junction had 6 bases not matched to a gene; V was cut back by 4 bases and J by 3 bases. Constant-region reverse primers amplified full-length variable regions, followed by semi-nested Nested Universal Primer A PCR. One entry per CDR3 protein results from TCRdb running MiXCR on the 5' RACE reads. The sample contains about 43,000 distinct CDR3 sequences, 29% of which appear only once. General study points: Greatest tumor Treg TCR overlap was with tumor naive CD4+ cells.

This clonotype was obtained from a female donor with breast cancer. The chain couples TRBV5-1 to TRBJ2-5; 13 bases map to TRBD2. The sequenced sample was memory CD4+ T cells sorted from a lymph node. The subset here: memory CD4+ T cells, CD4+CD45RO+CD25-. The CDR3 here is CASSPGLAGVEETQYF. CDR3 DNA sequence: TGCGCCAGCAGCCCCGGACTAGCGGGAGTGGAAGAGACCCAGTACTTC.